This T cell receptor (beta chain) was obtained from a study of vaccination and CD4 T cells after COVID-19. Scientists ran DNA taken from cultured CD4+ T cells through the Oncomine TCR Beta short-read assay for sequencing. TCRdb fed the PCR reads into MiXCR, producing one record per CDR3 protein. This sample carries under 20,000 distinct CDR3 sequences, roughly half of them seen once, and the ten largest clones take about 13%. The CDR3 runs 18 residues. Germline assignment: CDR1 LGHNA and CDR2 YSLEER. V was clipped by 0 bases and J by 0 bases, with 12 bases between them. Treatment of the sample: roughly 10-day PBMC culture with coronavirus spike peptide pools or control peptides (ViraFEST assay). With regard to this clonotype: Its antigen is unidentified.

This clonotype was obtained from a human donor who had recovered from COVID-19. The rearrangement links TRBV4-3 to TRBJ2-6; a possible D gene is TRBD1 (5 bases). Sample: CD4+ T cells from blood, cultured in vitro. CDR3 protein: CASSQDVQGSSGANVLTF. CDR3 in DNA: TGCGCCAGCAGCCAAGACGTCCAGGGATCCTCTGGGGCCAACGTCCTGACTTTC.